This TCR beta chain was obtained from a study of monozygotic twins with inflammatory bowel disease. TCRdb reprocessed the 5' RACE reads and stores each CDR3 protein as one record, lacking DNA. The sample totals about 450,000 distinct CDR3 sequences; its top ten clones hold around 2.4%. The CDR3 covers 17 residues. Per germline, CDR1 MNHEY and CDR2 SVGAGI. This TCR was recovered from a human donor with ulcerative colitis or Crohn's disease, or a healthy co-twin of an affected twin (not recorded which). V gene TRBV6-5 combines with J gene TRBJ2-7; the D call from TCRdb, TRBD1, cannot be confirmed without DNA. Material for sequencing was blood. Here the CDR3 reads CASSYLRGSGSFDEQYF.